This T cell receptor (beta chain) was observed in a study of Ad26.COV2.S vaccination and SARS-CoV-2 variants. About the research overall: This donor came from the COV1001 trial of Ad26.COV2.S. Study conclusions and caveats: From the TCR breadth and depth analyses, total T cell responses may have been underestimated.

Treatment given: approximately 18 received Ad26.COV2.S at low or high dose, single or two shots; several received placebo; per-sample allocation not given. Samples came from day 63 after the first vaccine or placebo injection. Assay used: immunoSEQ multiplex PCR; TCRdb lists only in-frame clones, some missing. Here the sample spans some 420,000 clones, around 87% being singletons. The CDR3 is 15 amino acids. CDR1 and CDR2 (germline): MRHNA, SNTAGT. Trimming took 2 bases from V and 1 from J, leaving 8 bases between them. For this clone: Its antigen is unknown. The identical CDR3 is also encoded by other nucleotide sequences in the sample.

The chain links TRBV6-4 to TRBJ2-2; D may be TRBD2 (6 bases). The receptor comes from a person between 18 and 65 years old who received the Ad26.COV2.S COVID-19 vaccine or a placebo. The source material was peripheral blood, sampled in a trial of Ad26.COV2.S vaccine versus placebo. The CDR3 DNA follows: TGTGCCAGCAGTGACGGAGCGGGGAACACCGGGGAGCTGTTTTTT. Translated: CASSDGAGNTGELFF.